The entry that follows covers one T cell receptor beta chain sequence. The data derive from a study of blood T cell repertoires in COVID-19. Study information: Acute and convalescent COVID-19 samples came from the United States, Italy and Spain. In each case, the material was cDNA or gDNA derived from T cells, B-cell-depleted T cells, or PBMCs.

Per the original methods: Reference gene primer amplification in the assay estimated nucleated cell counts. TCRdb's copy holds only in-frame clones and misses some; the assay was immunoSEQ multiplex PCR. That table gives V, J and clone size, and the DNA gave D and trimming. This table has over 110,000 clones, around three quarters appearing once. The specimen was peripheral blood. The sequence derives from a man in his sixties with acute or convalescent COVID-19.

The DNA of the CDR3 is TGTGCCAGCAGTTTCCCGCGGGGGTACGGTTCACCCCTCCACTTT. Protein sequence: CASSFPRGYGSPLHF. The chain couples TRBV28 to TRBJ1-6; D perhaps matches TRBD1 (5 bases). Trimming cost V 3 bases and J 9 bases, with 15 bases left between them. The CDR3 spans 15 residues. CDR1 and CDR2 (germline): MDHEN, SYDVKM.